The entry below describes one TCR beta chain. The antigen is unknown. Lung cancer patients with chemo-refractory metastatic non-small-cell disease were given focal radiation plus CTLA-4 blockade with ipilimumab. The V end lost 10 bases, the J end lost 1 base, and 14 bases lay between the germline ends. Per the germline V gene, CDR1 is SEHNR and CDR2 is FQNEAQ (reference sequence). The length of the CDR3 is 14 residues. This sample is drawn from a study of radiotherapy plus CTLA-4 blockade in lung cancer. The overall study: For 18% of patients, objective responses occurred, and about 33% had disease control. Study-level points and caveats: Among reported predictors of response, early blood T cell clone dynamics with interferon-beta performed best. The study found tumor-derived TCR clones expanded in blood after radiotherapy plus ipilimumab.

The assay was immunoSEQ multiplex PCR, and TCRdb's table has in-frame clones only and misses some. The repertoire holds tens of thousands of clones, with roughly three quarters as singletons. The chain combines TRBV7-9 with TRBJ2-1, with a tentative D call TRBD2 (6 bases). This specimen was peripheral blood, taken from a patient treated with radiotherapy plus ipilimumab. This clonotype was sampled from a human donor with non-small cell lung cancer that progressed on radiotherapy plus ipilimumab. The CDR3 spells CATSEEGSYNEQFF. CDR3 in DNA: TGTGCCACCTCGGAGGAGGGGTCCTACAATGAGCAGTTCTTC.